This TCR beta chain was recovered during a study of beta chain features in type 1 diabetes. Study details: Summed over all samples, the examined sorted cells came to 90 million to 120 million.

By way of CD45RO/CCR7/CD25/CD127/CD95/CD27, the CD4+ regulatory, stem cell-like memory, central memory and naive cells were sorted. Sorting produced populations that all topped 98% purity. Expressed TCRB transcripts were sequenced after all isolated RNA was converted to cDNA. Clones were read by immunoSEQ multiplex PCR, and TCRdb kept only the in-frame ones, dropping some. The repertoire includes 20,000 to 25,000 clones, about 70% of them detected once, and 0.9% to 1.4% sits in the top ten. With V trimmed by 6 bases and J by 7 bases, 12 bases remained unmatched. The CDR3 spans 15 residues. In germline, CDR1 is SGHTA, CDR2 FQGNSA. This clone was observed a single time. Its target is not known. General observations from the study: Type 1 diabetes patients had TCRB CDR3s that were shorter (moderately but significantly so) in all four CD4+ subsets. Patients and controls would share equally any PCR tilt toward shorter templates.

The chain is built from TRBV7-2 and TRBJ1-2; 9 bases match TRBD1. This TCR derives from a woman between 35 and 50 years old with type 1 diabetes. What was sequenced was stem cell memory CD4+ T cells from blood. In nucleotides, the CDR3 is TGTGCCAGCAGGTTTCCGGGACAGGGCATGGGTGGCTACACCTTC. Amino acid sequence: CASRFPGQGMGGYTF.